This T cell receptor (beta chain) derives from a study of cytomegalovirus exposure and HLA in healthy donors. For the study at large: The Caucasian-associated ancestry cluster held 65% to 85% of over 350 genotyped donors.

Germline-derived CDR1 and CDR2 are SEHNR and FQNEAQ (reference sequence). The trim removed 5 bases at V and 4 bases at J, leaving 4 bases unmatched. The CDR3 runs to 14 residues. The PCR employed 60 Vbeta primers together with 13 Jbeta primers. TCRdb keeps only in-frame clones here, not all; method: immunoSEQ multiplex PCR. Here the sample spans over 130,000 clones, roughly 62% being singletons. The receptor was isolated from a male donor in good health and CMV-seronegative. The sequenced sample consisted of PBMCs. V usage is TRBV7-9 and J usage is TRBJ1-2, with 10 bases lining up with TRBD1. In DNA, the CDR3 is TGTGCCAGCAGCCCCGGACAGGGGGGCTATGGCTACACCTTC. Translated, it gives CASSPGQGGYGYTF. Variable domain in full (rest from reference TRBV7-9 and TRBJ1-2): DTGVSQNPRHKITKRGQNVTFRCDPISEHNRLYWYRQTLGQGPEFLTYFQNEAQLEKSRLLSDRFSAERPKGSFSTLEIQRTEQGDSAMYLCASSPGQGGYGYTFGSGTRLTVV.